The clone carrying this T cell receptor (beta chain) has a count of ten or more. Its antigen remains unknown. Trimming pared 1 base from V and 0 bases from J, leaving 7 bases between. Germline-derived CDR1 and CDR2 are LGHNA and YNFKEQ. The CDR3 has 14 residues. TCRdb processed the 5' RACE reads anew with MiXCR; each CDR3 protein has one entry. The sample carries 250,000 to 300,000 distinct CDR3 sequences, 8% to 9.5% recorded once. This specimen belongs to a study of identical twins. Study-level results: Within twin pairs, the out-of-frame alpha sequences they shared showed excess low generation probability.

This sample also belongs to another study, concerning yellow fever vaccine responses in identical twins. That paper adds: Reported findings indicate that twins' vaccine T cell responses seemed partially convergent, partially personalized.

V gene TRBV4-2 combines with J gene TRBJ2-7; D remains ambiguous. Material: CD8+ T cells sorted from blood. The TCR was taken from a woman younger than 30 in good health. This CDR3 reads CASSQARSSYEQYF. The CDR3 coding sequence is TGTGCCAGCAGCCAAGCAAGGAGCTCCTACGAGCAGTACTTC.